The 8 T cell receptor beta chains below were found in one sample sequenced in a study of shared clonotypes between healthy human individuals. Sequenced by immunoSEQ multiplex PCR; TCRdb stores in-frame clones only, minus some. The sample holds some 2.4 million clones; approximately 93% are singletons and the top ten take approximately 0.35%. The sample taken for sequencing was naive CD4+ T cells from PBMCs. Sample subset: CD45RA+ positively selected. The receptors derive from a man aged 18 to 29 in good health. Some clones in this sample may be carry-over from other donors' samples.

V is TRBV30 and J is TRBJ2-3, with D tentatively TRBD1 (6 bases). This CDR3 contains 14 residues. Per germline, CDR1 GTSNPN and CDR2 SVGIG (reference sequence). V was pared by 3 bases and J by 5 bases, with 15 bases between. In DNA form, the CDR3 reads TGTGCCTGGAGCGATACTACAGGGTTAGATACGCAGTATTTT. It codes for CAWSDTTGLDTQYF.

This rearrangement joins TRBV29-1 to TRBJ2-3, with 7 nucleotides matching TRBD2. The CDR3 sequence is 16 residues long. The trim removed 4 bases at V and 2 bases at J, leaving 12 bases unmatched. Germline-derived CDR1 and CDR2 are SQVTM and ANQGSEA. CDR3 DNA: TGCAGCGTTGCCGGGCCTCAGGGAGGGGACACAGATACGCAGTATTTT. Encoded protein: CSVAGPQGGDTDTQYF.

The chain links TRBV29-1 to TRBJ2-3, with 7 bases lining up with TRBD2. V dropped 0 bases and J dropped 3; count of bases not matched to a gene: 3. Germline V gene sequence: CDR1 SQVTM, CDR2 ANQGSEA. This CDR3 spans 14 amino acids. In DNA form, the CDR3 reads TGCAGCGTTGAAGATCGGGGGGAGACAGATACGCAGTATTTT. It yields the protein CSVEDRGETDTQYF.

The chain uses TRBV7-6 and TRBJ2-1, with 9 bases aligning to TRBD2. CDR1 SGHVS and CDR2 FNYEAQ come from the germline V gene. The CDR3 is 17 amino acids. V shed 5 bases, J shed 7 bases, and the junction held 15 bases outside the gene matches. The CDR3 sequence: CASSPLSRLAGRNEQFF. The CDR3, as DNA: TGTGCCAGCAGCCCGCTTTCCAGGCTAGCGGGAAGGAATGAGCAGTTCTTC.

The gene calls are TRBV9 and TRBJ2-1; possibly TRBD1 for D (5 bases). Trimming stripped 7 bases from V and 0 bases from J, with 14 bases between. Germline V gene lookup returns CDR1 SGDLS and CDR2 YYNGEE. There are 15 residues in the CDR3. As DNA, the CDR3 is TGTGCCAGCGGGCAGGGTCTAGACTCCTACAATGAGCAGTTCTTC. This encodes CASGQGLDSYNEQFF.

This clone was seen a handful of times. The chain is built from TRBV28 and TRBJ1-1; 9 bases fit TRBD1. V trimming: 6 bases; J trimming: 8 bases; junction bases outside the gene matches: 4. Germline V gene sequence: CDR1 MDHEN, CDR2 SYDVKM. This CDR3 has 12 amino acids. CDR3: CASRATGGEAFF. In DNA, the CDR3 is TGTGCCAGCAGAGCCACAGGGGGCGAAGCTTTCTTT.

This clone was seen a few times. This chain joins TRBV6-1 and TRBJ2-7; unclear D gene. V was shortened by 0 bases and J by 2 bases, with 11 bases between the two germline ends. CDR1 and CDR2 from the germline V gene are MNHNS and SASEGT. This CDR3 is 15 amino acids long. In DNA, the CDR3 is TGTGCCAGCAGTGAAGCGCTTCCCGCTACCTACGAGCAGTACTTC. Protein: CASSEALPATYEQYF.

This CDR3 is CASRASGSGEQYF. CDR3 bases: TGCGCCAGTAGGGCTAGCGGGAGTGGAGAGCAGTACTTC. The chain uses TRBV4-1 and TRBJ2-5; TRBD2 aligns across 10 bases. V trimming: 9 bases; J trimming: 11 bases; junction bases outside the gene matches: 12. This CDR3 spans 13 amino acids. The germline V gene has CDR1 MGHRA and CDR2 YSYEKL.